The 26 T cell receptor beta chains reported below all come from one sample, sequenced in a study of cytomegalovirus exposure and HLA in healthy donors. PCR amplification relied on 60 Vbeta primers (plus 13 Jbeta primers). Method: immunoSEQ multiplex PCR; TCRdb's copy keeps in-frame clones and lacks some. Among some 190,000 clones listed, about 69% were seen once. Sequenced: PBMCs. Source of these receptors: a man aged 25-45 years in good health and CMV-seropositive.

The chain employs TRBV4-1 and TRBJ2-3; 7 bases agree with TRBD2. Germline values: CDR1 MGHRA, CDR2 YSYEKL. The ends lost 1 base at V and 5 bases at J; junction bases unmatched: 6. This CDR3 has 15 residues. CDR3: CASSQAESSGDTQYF. The CDR3 bases are TGCGCCAGCAGCCAAGCGGAGTCTAGCGGAGATACGCAGTATTTT.

The gene calls are TRBV25-1 and TRBJ2-1; 10 bases line up with TRBD2. V was pared by 9 bases and J by 7 bases, with 9 bases of the junction left unmatched. The CDR3 spans 14 residues. Looked up from germline, CDR1 is MGHDK and CDR2 is SYGVNS. This CDR3 reads CARPLAGVSNEQFF. CDR3 sequence (DNA): TGTGCCAGACCCCTAGCGGGAGTTTCGAATGAGCAGTTCTTC.

The chain combines TRBV5-6 with TRBJ1-3, with a tentative D call TRBD1 (6 bases). The CDR3 loop spans 18 amino acids. V dropped 1 base and J dropped 0 bases, with 17 bases sitting between them. Germline V gene lookup returns CDR1 SGHDT and CDR2 YYEEEE. As DNA, the CDR3 is TGTGCCAGCAGCTTGAGCTACAGGGACCCAACCTCTGGAAACACCATATATTTT. Translated: CASSLSYRDPTSGNTIYF.

This clone was counted once. The rearrangement joins TRBV4-3 to TRBJ2-1, with 8 bases that match TRBD2. Germline CDR1 and CDR2: LGHNA and YSLEER. J was trimmed by 9 bases and V by 5 bases; bases with no gene match: 9. The CDR3 totals 14 residues. CDR3 loop: CASSARGEGSEQFF. The DNA for the CDR3 is TGCGCCAGCAGCGCGCGGGGGGAAGGGAGTGAGCAGTTCTTC.

The chain joins TRBV21-1 to TRBJ2-2; the table's D call of TRBD2 was not tested on the DNA. TRBV21-1 represents a pseudogene. CDR3 length equals 18 residues. Here the CDR3 reads CASSKYGGAGLCTGELFF. DNA for the CDR3: TGTGCCAGCAGCAAATACGGGGGGGCAGGGTTGTGCACCGGGGAGCTGTTTTTT.

This clone has a handful of counts. V gene TRBV7-9 combines with J gene TRBJ1-6; possible D gene TRBD1, 6 bases. The V and J ends lost 4 bases and 7 bases respectively, with 11 bases between them. Germline V gene data show CDR1 as SEHNR and CDR2 as FQNEAQ (reference sequence). The CDR3 covers 14 residues. The CDR3 coding sequence is TGTGCCAGCAGCTCCGACAGGTTCAATTCACCCCTCCACTTT. Protein sequence: CASSSDRFNSPLHF.

The CDR3 nucleotides read TGTGCCAGCAGCACGCCCGGGACAGGGCAAGAGACCCAGTACTTC. Amino acids: CASSTPGTGQETQYF. This chain links TRBV21-1 with TRBJ2-5; the table's D gene call, TRBD1, was not cross checked with the DNA. TRBV21-1 is tagged as a pseudogene. This CDR3 is built from 15 residues.

V is TRBV15 and J is TRBJ1-4; possible D gene TRBD1, 5 bases. V was shortened by 3 bases and J by 11 bases, with 13 bases between the two germline ends. This CDR3 has 13 amino acids. Germline loops: CDR1 LNHNV, CDR2 YYDKDF (reference sequence). CDR3 nucleotide sequence: TGTGCCACCAGCAGTAACGTCCAGGGCAAACTGTTTTTT. Translated: CATSSNVQGKLFF.

The V call is TRBV7-2, the J call TRBJ2-5; 10 bases agree with TRBD2. From germline, CDR1 is SGHTA and CDR2 FQGNSA. This CDR3 contains 16 residues. V was clipped by 3 bases and J by 4 bases; unmatched bases: 8. The CDR3 sequence is CASSFTSGMVRETQYF. The CDR3 DNA follows: TGTGCCAGCAGCTTTACTAGCGGGATGGTACGAGAGACCCAGTACTTC. Together with reference TRBV7-2 and TRBJ2-5, the CDR3 gives the full variable domain: GAGVSQSPSNKVTEKGKDVELRCDPISGHTALYWYRQSLGQGLEFLIYFQGNSAPDKSGLPSDRFSAERTGGSVSTLTIQRTQQEDSAVYLCASSFTSGMVRETQYFGPGTRLLVL.

This chain uses TRBV18 with TRBJ1-1; possibly TRBD1 for D (6 bases). Germline V gene data show CDR1 as KGHSH and CDR2 as LQKENI. V was trimmed by 3 bases and J by 8 bases, leaving 13 bases between them. The CDR3 is made up of 13 amino acids. Here the CDR3 DNA reads TGTGCCAGCTCACCTTCTGAGGACAGAGAAGCTTTCTTT. Amino acids: CASSPSEDREAFF.

The chain has TRBV10-3 and TRBJ2-3; D is perhaps TRBD2 (6 bases). The V end lost 0 bases, the J end lost 3 bases, and 25 bases lay between the germline ends. This CDR3 has 20 amino acids. The germline CDR1 and CDR2 sequences are ENHRY and SYGVKD. DNA for the CDR3: TGTGCCATCAGTGAGTCGAGAGGGCTGGGGAGGCTGGGAGAGACAGATACGCAGTATTTT. This gives the protein CAISESRGLGRLGETDTQYF.

The rearrangement joins TRBV19 to TRBJ2-7, with D possibly being TRBD1 (5 bases). Germline V gene lookup returns CDR1 LNHDA and CDR2 SQIVND (reference sequence). The V and J ends lost 9 bases and 5 bases respectively, with 17 bases between them. CDR3 length equals 13 residues. The CDR3 loop reads CASKGQGIHEQYF. CDR3 sequence (DNA): TGTGCCAGCAAGGGGCAGGGAATCCACGAGCAGTACTTC. Full variable domain (outside the CDR3, taken from reference TRBV19 and TRBJ2-7): DGGITQSPKYLFRKEGQNVTLSCEQNLNHDAMYWYRQDPGQGLRLIYYSQIVNDFQKGDIAEGYSVSREKKESFPLTVTSAQKNPTAFYLCASKGQGIHEQYFGPGTRLTVT.

The rearrangement joins TRBV18 to TRBJ1-5; maybe TRBD1 (6 bases). Trimming left V 5 bases short and J 6 bases short, with 17 bases between. Germline CDR1 is KGHSH and CDR2 is LQKENI. The CDR3 extends over 15 amino acids. The CDR3 loop is CASSTNQGQGQPQHF. CDR3 nucleotide sequence: TGTGCCAGCTCAACAAATCAGGGGCAGGGTCAGCCCCAGCATTTT.

The chain is built from TRBV2 and TRBJ1-3; the D gene is possibly TRBD1 (6 bases). Trimming left V 6 bases short and J 8 bases short, with 17 bases between. CDR1 SNHLY and CDR2 FYNNEI come from the germline V gene. This CDR3 spans 14 amino acids. The CDR3 coding sequence is TGTGCCAGCAGCCGGGACACTCAATCTGACACCATATATTTT. Its translation is CASSRDTQSDTIYF.

The chain couples TRBV11-1 to TRBJ2-5; 9 nucleotides match TRBD2. Unmatched junction bases numbered 5, after V lost 5 bases and J lost 4 bases. Germline V lookup: CDR1 SGHAT, CDR2 FQDESV (reference sequence). The CDR3 has 14 amino acids. CDR3 loop: CASSPAGGAETQYF. In nucleotides, the CDR3 is TGTGCCAGCAGCCCAGCGGGGGGAGCAGAGACCCAGTACTTC.

This sequence joins TRBV4-3 and TRBJ2-6; possibly TRBD1 for D (5 bases). The CDR3 covers 16 residues. Germline V gives CDR1 LGHNA, CDR2 YSLEER. V was clipped by 1 base and J by 2 bases, with 9 bases between them. CDR3: CASSQGTKAGANVLTF. The CDR3 DNA sequence: TGCGCCAGCAGCCAAGGGACAAAGGCTGGGGCCAACGTCCTGACTTTC.

This chain links TRBV7-2 with TRBJ2-5; 8 bases align to TRBD1. From germline, CDR1 is SGHTA and CDR2 FQGNSA. J was trimmed by 5 bases and V by 6 bases; bases with no gene match: 8. The CDR3 loop spans 14 amino acids. The CDR3 DNA is TGTGCCAGCAGTTTCAGGGGGCTGGGGGAGACCCAGTACTTC. Its protein is CASSFRGLGETQYF. The entire variable domain, with the rest obtained from reference TRBV7-2 and TRBJ2-5, is as follows: GAGVSQSPSNKVTEKGKDVELRCDPISGHTALYWYRQSLGQGLEFLIYFQGNSAPDKSGLPSDRFSAERTGGSVSTLTIQRTQQEDSAVYLCASSFRGLGETQYFGPGTRLLVL.

DNA of the CDR3: TGTGCCAGCAGCTTTAGGCGGGAGGGGGAGCGGACTCACGAGCAGTACTTC. Translating gives CASSFRREGERTHEQYF. This chain connects TRBV7-9 to TRBJ2-7; 9 nucleotides align to TRBD2. V lost 3 bases to trimming and J lost 5 bases; unmatched junction nucleotides: 14. The CDR3 has 17 residues. Germline V lookup: CDR1 SEHNR, CDR2 FQNEAQ (reference sequence).

This clone has a handful of counts. The chain recombines TRBV7-9 with TRBJ2-7; 10 bases fit TRBD1. Germline values: CDR1 SEHNR, CDR2 FQNEAQ (reference sequence). This CDR3 spans 17 amino acids. Trimming cost V 5 bases and J 0 bases; bases outside gene matches: 10. CDR3 region: CASSARGQGKVSYEQYF. The CDR3 DNA reads as TGTGCCAGCAGCGCAAGGGGACAGGGGAAGGTCTCCTACGAGCAGTACTTC.

This chain connects TRBV10-3 to TRBJ2-2, with 11 bases matching TRBD2. This CDR3 is 17 amino acids long. Trimming cost V 0 bases and J 6 bases; bases outside gene matches: 6. Germline loops: CDR1 ENHRY, CDR2 SYGVKD. In DNA, the CDR3 is TGTGCCATCAGTGAGTCTACTAGCGGGAGAAGTTCCGGGGAGCTGTTTTTT. Protein product: CAISESTSGRSSGELFF.

V usage is TRBV6-5 and J usage is TRBJ2-1, with TRBD2 identical over 7 bases. V was pared by 10 bases and J by 7 bases, with 10 bases of the junction left unmatched. The length of the CDR3 is 13 residues. Germline CDR1 MNHEY, CDR2 SVGAGI. CDR3 sequence reads: CATTAGRENEQFF. CDR3 in DNA: TGTGCCACCACAGCGGGGCGTGAGAATGAGCAGTTCTTC.

The chain has TRBV9 and TRBJ2-5; 10 positions agree with TRBD2. Gene TRBJ2-7 matches the end of the DNA better, so the J call may be wrong. Germline assignment: CDR1 SGDLS and CDR2 YYNGEE. The CDR3 extends over 17 amino acids. CDR3 DNA: TGTGCCAGCAGCGTACCGCTAGCGGGAGAAGGATCCGACGAGCAGTACTTC. It yields the protein CASSVPLAGEGSDEQYF.

Concerning this clone itself: A read error may account for a junction end that differs from germline. V is TRBV4-3 and J is TRBJ1-5; TRBD1 agrees at 8 bases. CDR1 and CDR2 (germline): LGHNA, YSLEER. The CDR3 extends over 17 amino acids. Here the CDR3 DNA reads TGCGCCAGCAGCCTAAAGGCTACAGGGGGTTCTCATCAGCCCCCGCATTTT. It encodes CASSLKATGGSHQPPHF.

Only a few counts were recorded for this clone. The chain joins TRBV27 to TRBJ2-7; no reliable D call. Trimming removed 0 bases at V and 1 base at J, with 10 bases between. CDR3 length equals 15 residues. Germline loops: CDR1 MNHEY, CDR2 SMNVEV (reference sequence). The DNA of the CDR3 is TGTGCCAGCAGTTTATCTGCTCAGAGGTCCTACGAGCAGTACTTC. Protein: CASSLSAQRSYEQYF.

V and J are TRBV7-8 and TRBJ1-1; no clear D. Germline CDR1 is SGHVS and CDR2 is FQNEAQ. V was trimmed by 6 bases and J by 5 bases, leaving 7 bases between them. CDR3 length: 11 amino acids. CDR3 bases: TGTGCCAGCAGATCGGGTACTGAAGCTTTCTTT. It translates to CASRSGTEAFF.

This clone was seen only a few times. The chain uses TRBV2 and TRBJ1-1; D may be TRBD1 (6 bases). V was shortened by 7 bases and J by 5 bases, with 8 bases between the two germline ends. This CDR3 is 11 amino acids long. Germline-derived CDR1 and CDR2 are SNHLY and FYNNEI. CDR3: CASNQGTEAFF. The CDR3 nucleotides read TGTGCCAGCAATCAGGGGACTGAAGCTTTCTTT.